This T cell receptor (beta chain) came from a study of blood T cell repertoires in COVID-19. This CDR3 contains 20 residues. The V gene end was trimmed by 1 base and the J gene end by 9 bases; junction bases not matched to a gene: 23. CDR1 and CDR2 from the germline V gene are LGHDT and YNNKEL (reference sequence). Authors' data handling: Quantification of nucleated cells was approximated via reference gene primer amplification. Some clones are missing from TCRdb's copy, which holds only in-frame ones; the method was immunoSEQ multiplex PCR. V and J calls and clone size follow that table, whereas D and trimming were derived from the DNA. The sample holds almost 55,000 clones, 88% seen once.

Sequencing input: peripheral blood. V usage is TRBV3-1 (or the pseudogene TRBV3-2) and J usage is TRBJ2-1; 8 bases line up with TRBD2. The receptor comes from a human donor in a cohort sampled during active COVID-19. The chain's CDR3 is CASSQAGGSFVASGQGEQFF. DNA of the CDR3: TGTGCCAGCAGCCAAGCTGGGGGGTCTTTTGTGGCTAGCGGGCAAGGTGAGCAGTTCTTC.